The 17 T cell receptor beta chains reported below all come from one sample, sequenced in a study of T cell repertoires in cytomegalovirus infection. Their antigens remain unidentified. TCRdb ran MiXCR on the reads and lists one entry per CDR3 protein. The sample contains approximately 120,000 distinct CDR3 sequences, roughly a third of which appear only once. This specimen was CD8+ T cells from cultured PBMCs, taken from culture after CMV antigen stimulation. The receptor set was obtained from a human donor in good health (CMV status not recorded). Some clones in this sample may be carry-over from other donors' samples.

The table lists this clonotype with many counts. The chain uses TRBV2 and TRBJ1-4, with D possibly being TRBD1 (6 bases). CDR3 length: 12 residues. Germline V gives CDR1 SNHLY, CDR2 FYNNEI. Trimming shortened V by 5 bases and J by 13 bases, and 14 bases separated the two germline ends. Written as DNA, the CDR3 is TGTGCCAGCAGTCAGACAGGAAATACACTGTTTTTT. Residues: CASSQTGNTLFF.

This clonotype came up many times. The chain has TRBV7-2 and TRBJ2-2; D is unresolved. V was pared by 1 base and J by 8 bases, with 8 bases between. This CDR3 comprises 13 residues. Germline CDR1 is SGHTA and CDR2 is FQGNSA. The CDR3 bases are TGTGCCAGCAGCTTAGAGGACCTTGGGGAGCTGTTTTTT. This codes for CASSLEDLGELFF.

The rearrangement uses TRBV7-9 and TRBJ2-6, with a tentative D call TRBD2 (6 bases). The CDR3 runs to 19 residues. V dropped 1 base and J dropped 0 bases, with 16 bases sitting between them. From germline, CDR1 is SEHNR and CDR2 FQNEAQ (reference sequence). CDR3 residues: CASSLVGTGLSSGANVLTF. The CDR3 nucleotides are TGTGCCAGCAGCTTAGTTGGGACGGGACTGAGCTCTGGGGCCAACGTCCTGACTTTC.

V usage is TRBV27 and J usage is TRBJ2-2; 9 nucleotides line up with TRBD2. The CDR3 extends over 15 amino acids. Germline V gives CDR1 MNHEY, CDR2 SMNVEV (reference sequence). With V trimmed by 9 bases and J by 4 bases, 9 bases remained unmatched. Here the CDR3 DNA reads TGTGCCAGTGGGACTAGCATGTTTTCCACCGGGGAGCTGTTTTTT. Translation: CASGTSMFSTGELFF.

The sample holds many counts of this clonotype. The J gene is TRBJ1-1, the V gene TRBV7-2, with unresolved D. The length of the CDR3 is 14 residues. Between the trimmed V and J ends, which lost 5 bases and 4 bases, there was a span of 14 bases. Germline CDR1 and CDR2: SGHTA and FQGNSA. The CDR3 spells CASSLTIQTTEAFF. CDR3 bases: TGTGCCAGCAGCCTAACGATTCAGACCACTGAAGCTTTCTTT.

This clonotype has more than one count but fewer than ten. This chain links TRBV6-1 with TRBJ2-7; 7 nucleotides align to TRBD2. With V trimmed by 6 bases and J by 3 bases, 11 bases remained unmatched. Per germline, CDR1 MNHNS and CDR2 SASEGT. The CDR3 length is 15 residues. CDR3 DNA sequence: TGTGCCAGCAGGCCCAGGACCCCGGGAGGCTACGAGCAGTACTTC. Translating gives CASRPRTPGGYEQYF.

The J gene is TRBJ2-5, the V gene TRBV7-9, with D unresolved. The CDR3 is 14 amino acids. The V end was cut by 4 bases, the J end by 5 bases, with 14 bases between. Germline-derived CDR1 and CDR2 are SEHNR and FQNEAQ (reference sequence). The CDR3 loop is CASSSSGLLETQYF. CDR3 in DNA: TGTGCCAGCAGCTCATCGGGCCTCCTGGAGACCCAGTACTTC.

The V and J genes are TRBV4-3 and TRBJ1-3; the D gene is possibly TRBD1 (6 bases). CDR3 length: 16 amino acids. V lost 6 bases to trimming and J lost 0 bases, with 15 bases between them. CDR1 is LGHNA, CDR2 YSLEER, per germline. The chain's CDR3 is CASSPGGGSSGNTIYF. The DNA of the CDR3 is TGCGCCAGCAGTCCCGGGGGGGGCAGCTCTGGAAACACCATATATTTT.

This chain joins TRBV4-3 and TRBJ1-5; D may be TRBD1 (6 bases). The CDR3 is 15 residues long. Germline-derived CDR1 and CDR2 are LGHNA and YSLEER. V lost 4 bases and J 0 bases, leaving 10 bases between the germline ends. The chain's CDR3 is CASSLNRDSNQPQHF. Written as DNA, the CDR3 is TGCGCCAGCAGCCTAAACAGGGATAGCAATCAGCCCCAGCATTTT.

This clonotype has just a few counts. This chain links TRBV7-9 with TRBJ2-3; possible D gene TRBD1, 6 bases. The V and J ends lost 5 bases and 1 base respectively, with 13 bases between them. This CDR3 has 15 amino acids. CDR1 and CDR2 (germline): SEHNR, FQNEAQ (reference sequence). CDR3 bases: TGTGCCAGCAGCCAAAACAGGGTTGGCACAGATACGCAGTATTTT. Its translation: CASSQNRVGTDTQYF.

This clonotype was seen many times. The genes are TRBV7-2 and TRBJ1-5; maybe TRBD1 (5 bases). With 2 bases removed from V and 0 bases from J, the gap between germline ends came to 8 bases. The germline gives CDR1 SGHTA, CDR2 FQGNSA. This CDR3 contains 15 residues. CDR3 residues: CASSLRGYSNQPQHF. In DNA form, the CDR3 reads TGTGCCAGCAGCTTACGGGGGTATAGCAATCAGCCCCAGCATTTT.

This chain links TRBV19 with TRBJ2-3; 7 bases fit TRBD2. V lost 3 bases, J lost 2 bases, and 5 bases stayed unmatched. Germline values: CDR1 LNHDA, CDR2 SQIVND (reference sequence). The CDR3 length is 15 residues. CDR3 in amino acids: CASSMLAAYTDTQYF. The CDR3 bases are TGTGCCAGTAGTATGCTAGCGGCCTACACAGATACGCAGTATTTT.

J is TRBJ1-2 and V is TRBV29-1, with 11 bases matching TRBD1. The CDR3 consists of 18 residues. V was clipped by 4 bases and J by 4 bases; unmatched bases: 17. Germline-derived CDR1 and CDR2 are SQVTM and ANQGSEA. The CDR3 sequence is CSVGGRDRGFVQPYGYTF. The CDR3, as DNA: TGCAGCGTTGGGGGCAGGGACAGGGGGTTCGTTCAGCCCTATGGCTACACCTTC.

A few counts support this clonotype. The chain employs TRBV19 and TRBJ2-5; 9 bases are shared with TRBD1. The germline CDR1 and CDR2 sequences are LNHDA and SQIVND (reference sequence). Trimming cost V 5 bases and J 3 bases; bases outside gene matches: 7. The CDR3 contains 15 residues. The CDR3, as DNA: TGTGCCAGTAGTGCCGGGACAGGGAGCAAAGAGACCCAGTACTTC. Translation: CASSAGTGSKETQYF.

To note about this clonotype: The junction shows a germline mismatch at one end, possibly a read error. The V call is TRBV4-1, the J call TRBJ2-7, with 11 bases identical to TRBD1. CDR1 is MGHRA and CDR2 is YSYEKL in the germline V gene. This CDR3 has 16 residues. CDR3 bases: TGTGCCAGCAGCCAAGATAGGGGACAGGGGGGCAACGAGCAGTACTTC. Translated: CASSQDRGQGGNEQYF.

The genes are TRBV11-2 and TRBJ1-4, with TRBD1 matching 12 bases. J gave up 7 bases and V 5 bases, and 11 bases lay outside the gene matches. The CDR3 extends over 17 amino acids. Germline CDR1 reads SGHAT; CDR2 reads FQNNGV. The CDR3, as DNA: TGTGCCAGCAGCGCTCCGGGACAGGGGGCGCGAAGTGAAAAACTGTTTTTT. Translated, it gives CASSAPGQGARSEKLFF.

This clonotype has a handful of counts. CDR3 protein: CASNPEGPFRGDTQYF. The CDR3 DNA follows: TGTGCCAGCAATCCCGAAGGACCTTTCCGAGGAGATACGCAGTATTTT. The V call is TRBV2, the J call TRBJ2-3; D gene uncertain. This CDR3 spans 16 amino acids. V was cut by 7 bases and J by 5 bases, with 22 bases left in between. From germline, CDR1 is SNHLY and CDR2 FYNNEI.